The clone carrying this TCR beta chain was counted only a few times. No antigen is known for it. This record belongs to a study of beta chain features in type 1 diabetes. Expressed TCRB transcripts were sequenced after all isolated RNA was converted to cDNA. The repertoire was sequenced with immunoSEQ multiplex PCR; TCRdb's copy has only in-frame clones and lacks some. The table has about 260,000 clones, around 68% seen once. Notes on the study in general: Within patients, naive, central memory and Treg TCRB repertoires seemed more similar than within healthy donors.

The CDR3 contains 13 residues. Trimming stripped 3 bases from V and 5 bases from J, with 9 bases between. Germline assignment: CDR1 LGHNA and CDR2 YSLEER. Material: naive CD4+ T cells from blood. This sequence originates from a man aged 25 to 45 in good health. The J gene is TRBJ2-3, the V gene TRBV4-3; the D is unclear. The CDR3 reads CASSQRGGDTQYF. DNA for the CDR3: TGCGCCAGCAGCCAGCGAGGTGGAGATACGCAGTATTTT.